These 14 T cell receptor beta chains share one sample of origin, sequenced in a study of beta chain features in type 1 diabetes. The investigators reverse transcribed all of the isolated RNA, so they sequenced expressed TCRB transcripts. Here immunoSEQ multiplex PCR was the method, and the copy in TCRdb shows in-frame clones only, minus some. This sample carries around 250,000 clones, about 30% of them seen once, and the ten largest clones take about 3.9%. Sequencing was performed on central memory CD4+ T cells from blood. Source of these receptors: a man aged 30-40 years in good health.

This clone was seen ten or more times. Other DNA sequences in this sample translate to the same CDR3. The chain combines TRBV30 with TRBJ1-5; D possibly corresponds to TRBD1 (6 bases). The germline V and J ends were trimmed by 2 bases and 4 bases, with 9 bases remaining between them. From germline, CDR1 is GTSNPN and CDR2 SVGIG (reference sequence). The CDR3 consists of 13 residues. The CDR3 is CAWSQQGNQPQHF. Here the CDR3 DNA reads TGTGCCTGGAGTCAACAGGGTAATCAGCCCCAGCATTTT.

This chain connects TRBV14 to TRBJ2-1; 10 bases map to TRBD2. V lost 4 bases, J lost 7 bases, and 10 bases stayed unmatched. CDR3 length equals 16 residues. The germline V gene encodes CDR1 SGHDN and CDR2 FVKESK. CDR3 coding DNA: TGTGCCAGCAGCCCCCTGATGCCAGCGGGAGGGAATGAGCAGTTCTTC. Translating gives CASSPLMPAGGNEQFF.

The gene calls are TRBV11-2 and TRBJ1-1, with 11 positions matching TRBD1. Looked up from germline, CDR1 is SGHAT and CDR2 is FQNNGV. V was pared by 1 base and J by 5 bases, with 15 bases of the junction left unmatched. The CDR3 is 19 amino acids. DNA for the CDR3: TGTGCCAGCAGCTTAGCGCAGTTTAGGACAGGGGGCGGAAGTACTGAAGCTTTCTTT. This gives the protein CASSLAQFRTGGGSTEAFF.

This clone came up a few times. The CDR3 region is CATYGTPSPDTQYF. The CDR3 coding sequence is TGCGCCACTTACGGGACCCCGAGCCCAGATACGCAGTATTTT. V gene TRBV23-1 combines with J gene TRBJ2-3; D may match TRBD1 or TRBD2 (5 bases each). TRBV23-1 is an ORF, and what it does is uncertain. This CDR3 has 14 residues. Between the trimmed V and J ends, which lost 10 bases and 4 bases, there was a span of 18 bases.

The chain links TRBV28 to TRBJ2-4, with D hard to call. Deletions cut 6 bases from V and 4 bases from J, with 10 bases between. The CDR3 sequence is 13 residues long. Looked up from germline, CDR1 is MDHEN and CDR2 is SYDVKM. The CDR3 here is CASRAGVKNIQYF. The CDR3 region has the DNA TGTGCCAGCAGGGCTGGAGTGAAAAACATTCAGTACTTC.

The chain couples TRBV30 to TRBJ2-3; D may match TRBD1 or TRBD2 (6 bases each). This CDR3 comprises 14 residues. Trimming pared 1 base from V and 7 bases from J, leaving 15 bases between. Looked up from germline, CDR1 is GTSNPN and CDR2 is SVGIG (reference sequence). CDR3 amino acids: CAWSAGGTFNTQYF. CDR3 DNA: TGTGCCTGGAGTGCTGGGGGGACATTCAATACGCAGTATTTT.

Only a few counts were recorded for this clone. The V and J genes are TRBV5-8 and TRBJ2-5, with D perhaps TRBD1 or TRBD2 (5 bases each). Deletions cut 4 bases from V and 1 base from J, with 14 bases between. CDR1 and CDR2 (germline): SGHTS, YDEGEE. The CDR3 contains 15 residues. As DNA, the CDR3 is TGTGCCAGCAGCGTGGGACCCCACCTCCAAGAGACCCAGTACTTC. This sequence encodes CASSVGPHLQETQYF.

CDR3 sequence reads: CASSQRPGLAGESGETQYF. DNA for the CDR3: TGTGCCAGCAGTCAAAGGCCGGGACTAGCGGGAGAATCTGGAGAGACCCAGTACTTC. V gene TRBV7-2 combines with J gene TRBJ2-5; 14 bases agree with TRBD2. This CDR3 region has 19 residues. CDR1 is SGHTA, CDR2 FQGNSA, per germline. With 6 bases clipped from V and 4 bases from J, the junction kept 16 bases outside the gene matches.

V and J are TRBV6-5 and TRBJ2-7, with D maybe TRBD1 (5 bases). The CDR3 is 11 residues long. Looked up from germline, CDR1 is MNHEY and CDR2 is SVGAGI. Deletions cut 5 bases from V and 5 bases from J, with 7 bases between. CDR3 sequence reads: CASSQGHEQYF. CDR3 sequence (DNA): TGTGCCAGCAGTCAGGGCCACGAGCAGTACTTC.

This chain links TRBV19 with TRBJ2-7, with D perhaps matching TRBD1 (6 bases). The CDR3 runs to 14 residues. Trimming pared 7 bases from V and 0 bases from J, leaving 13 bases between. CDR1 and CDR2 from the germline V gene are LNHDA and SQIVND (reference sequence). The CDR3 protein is CASTQDSSSYEQYF. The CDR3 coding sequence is TGTGCCAGTACCCAGGACAGCAGCTCCTACGAGCAGTACTTC.

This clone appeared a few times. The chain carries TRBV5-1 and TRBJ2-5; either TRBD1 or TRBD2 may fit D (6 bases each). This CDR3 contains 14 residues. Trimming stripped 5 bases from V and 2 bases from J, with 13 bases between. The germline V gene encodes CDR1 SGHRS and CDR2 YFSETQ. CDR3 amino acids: CASRPTGAQETQYF. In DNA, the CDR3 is TGCGCCAGCAGGCCGACGGGGGCTCAAGAGACCCAGTACTTC.

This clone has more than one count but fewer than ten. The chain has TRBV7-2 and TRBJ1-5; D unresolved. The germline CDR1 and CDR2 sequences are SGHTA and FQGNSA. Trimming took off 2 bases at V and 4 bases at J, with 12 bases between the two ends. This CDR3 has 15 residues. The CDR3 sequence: CASSLTGRGNQPQHF. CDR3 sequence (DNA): TGTGCCAGCAGCTTAACCGGACGTGGAAATCAGCCCCAGCATTTT.

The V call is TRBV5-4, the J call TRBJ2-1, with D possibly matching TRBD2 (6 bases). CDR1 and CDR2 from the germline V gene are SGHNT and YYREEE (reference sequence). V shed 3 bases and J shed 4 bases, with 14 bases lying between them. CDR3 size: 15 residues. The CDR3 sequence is CASSSRDWQYNEQFF. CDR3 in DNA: TGTGCCAGCAGCTCGCGGGACTGGCAATACAATGAGCAGTTCTTC.

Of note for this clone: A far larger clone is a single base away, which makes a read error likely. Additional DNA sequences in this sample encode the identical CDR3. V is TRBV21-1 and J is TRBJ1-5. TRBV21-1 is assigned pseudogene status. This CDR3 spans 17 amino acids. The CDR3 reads CASSRRFIRRGDQPQHF. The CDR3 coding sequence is TGTGCAAGCAGCAGGCGCTTCATCCGGAGGGGAGATCAGCCCCAGCATTTT.